The 12 T cell receptor beta chains below all came from one sample that was sequenced in a study of T cells in Graves' hyperthyroidism and ophthalmopathy. Using RNA transcripts as the source, TCR beta CDR3 regions were amplified. TCR CDR3 regions were first amplified by RT-PCR with HTBI primers. TCRdb redid the calling of the multiplex PCR reads with MiXCR, one entry per CDR3 protein. The table lists nearly 600,000 distinct CDR3 sequences, 13% to 15% of them singletons, with about 6.6% in the top ten. The sequencing sample was made of blood. The receptor set was obtained from a woman between 18 and 29 years old with Graves' ophthalmopathy.

Many counts were recorded for this clonotype. This chain joins TRBV6-2 or TRBV6-3 and TRBJ1-1; 8 bases line up with TRBD1. The J segment lost 4 bases and the V segment lost 4 bases, leaving 14 bases of the junction unmatched. Germline V gene lookup returns CDR1 MNHEY and CDR2 SVGEGT. This CDR3 comprises 17 residues. The CDR3 spells CASSFPGGAAQSTEAFF. As DNA, the CDR3 is TGTGCCAGCAGTTTTCCAGGGGGCGCGGCTCAGTCCACTGAAGCTTTCTTT.

The V gene is TRBV4-1, the J gene TRBJ1-2; 9 bases align to TRBD1. Germline V gene data show CDR1 as MGHRA and CDR2 as YSYEKL. The ends lost 10 bases at V and 0 bases at J; junction bases unmatched: 3. CDR3 size: 13 residues. The CDR3 bases are TGCGCCACCTACAGGGGGCCTAACTATGGCTACACCTTC. This translates into CATYRGPNYGYTF.

This chain uses TRBV7-9 with TRBJ2-2, with a weak D call TRBD2 (7 bases). The CDR3 sequence is 15 residues long. Deletions cut 11 bases from V and 5 bases from J, with 21 bases between. Looked up from germline, CDR1 is SEHNR and CDR2 is FQNEAQ (reference sequence). CDR3 amino acids: CAWSLKGGGTGELFF. The DNA of the CDR3 is TGTGCCTGGAGTCTCAAGGGGGGGGGGACCGGGGAGCTGTTTTTT. Complete variable domain (other parts from reference TRBV7-9 and TRBJ2-2): DTGVSQNPRHKITKRGQNVTFRCDPISEHNRLYWYRQTLGQGPEFLTYFQNEAQLEKSRLLSDRFSAERPKGSFSTLEIQRTEQGDSAMYLCAWSLKGGGTGELFFGEGSRLTVL.

Notes on this clonotype: One base away lies a much larger clone, so this may be a sequencing read error. The chain links TRBV19 to TRBJ2-3; TRBD2 agrees at 9 bases. CDR1 is LNHDA and CDR2 is SQIVND in the germline V gene (reference sequence). The CDR3 has 17 amino acids. The V and J ends lost 11 bases and 5 bases, in that order; junction bases with no gene match: 20. The CDR3 reads CACAAVGLAGWGDTQYF. The CDR3 coding sequence is TGTGCCTGCGCCGCCGTAGGGCTAGCGGGATGGGGAGATACGCAGTATTTT.

V usage is TRBV5-4 and J usage is TRBJ1-4; 7 bases line up with TRBD1. V lost 1 base, J lost 5 bases, and 5 bases stayed unmatched. The germline gives CDR1 SGHNT, CDR2 YYREEE (reference sequence). This CDR3 region has 15 residues. The CDR3 region has the DNA TGTGCCAGCAGCTTGAAGGCAGGGGGGAATGAAAAACTGTTTTTT. It translates to CASSLKAGGNEKLFF.

This clonotype has a handful of counts. The chain combines TRBV6-2 or TRBV6-3 with TRBJ1-4; maybe TRBD1 (5 bases). With 2 bases removed from V and 10 bases from J, the gap between germline ends came to 8 bases. The CDR3 runs 12 residues. The germline gives CDR1 MNHEY, CDR2 SVGEGT. The CDR3 reads CASSYQGRKLFF. The CDR3 region has the DNA TGTGCCAGCAGTTACCAGGGAAGAAAACTGTTTTTT.

This clonotype was picked up a small number of times. The chain carries TRBV27 and TRBJ2-3, with 10 bases matching TRBD1. Trimming at V came to 4 bases and at J to 6 bases, leaving 7 bases not matched to a gene. The germline V gene encodes CDR1 MNHEY and CDR2 SMNVEV (reference sequence). The CDR3 runs 15 residues. The CDR3 DNA is TGTGCCAGCAGTTCCCCGGGACAGGGGTGGGATACGCAGTATTTT. Its translation is CASSSPGQGWDTQYF.

This clonotype appeared a few times. J is TRBJ2-5 and V is TRBV4-2; weak D call: TRBD1 (6 bases). The CDR3 contains 15 residues. CDR1 and CDR2 (germline): LGHNA, YNFKEQ. V lost 2 bases and J 3 bases, leaving 13 bases between the germline ends. This CDR3 is CASSQPLTGKETQYF. CDR3 nucleotides: TGTGCCAGCAGCCAACCTCTCACAGGGAAAGAGACCCAGTACTTC.

The sample holds many counts of this clonotype. This chain joins TRBV28 and TRBJ1-2, with a tentative D call TRBD1 (6 bases). Germline-derived CDR1 and CDR2 are MDHEN and SYDVKM. The CDR3 covers 14 residues. The V gene lost 5 bases and the J gene lost 5 bases, with 15 bases spanning the gap. CDR3 amino acids: CASSSGRGRYGYTF. The CDR3 region has the DNA TGTGCCAGCAGTAGCGGCAGGGGAAGGTATGGCTACACCTTC.

The chain employs TRBV20-1 and TRBJ2-4, with D perhaps given as TRBD1 or TRBD2 (6 bases each). CDR3 length: 22 residues. CDR1 and CDR2 from the germline V gene are DFQATT and SNEGSKA (reference sequence). V shed 1 base and J shed 0 bases, with 31 bases lying between them. The CDR3 nucleotides are TGCAGTGCTAGAGGCCTCACGGAGGGCCAGTCGTTTGGGGGACAAGCCAAAAACATTCAGTACTTC. It yields the protein CSARGLTEGQSFGGQAKNIQYF.

In its sample, this clonotype was seen many times. This rearrangement joins TRBV18 to TRBJ2-1; D is unresolved. The V end lost 2 bases, the J end lost 5 bases, and 13 bases lay between the germline ends. This CDR3 spans 15 amino acids. Germline-derived CDR1 and CDR2 are KGHSH and LQKENI. CDR3 nucleotide sequence: TGTGCCAGCTCACCAAGGCGACACAACCACAATGAGCAGTTCTTC. Its translation: CASSPRRHNHNEQFF.

The chain carries TRBV4-3 and TRBJ2-7; tentative D call: TRBD2 (6 bases). Germline V gene data show CDR1 as LGHNA and CDR2 as YSLEER. The V end was cut by 0 bases, the J end by 5 bases, with 11 bases between. The CDR3 spans 14 residues. CDR3 residues: CASSQDRGFNEQYF. The CDR3 DNA is TGCGCCAGCAGCCAAGACCGGGGGTTTAACGAGCAGTACTTC.